This TCR beta chain was documented in a study of CD8 T cells in ankylosing spondylitis. Study observations and caveats: Reportedly, matched ankylosing spondylitis synovial fluid was significantly enriched for disease-linked clones.

CDR1 and CDR2 from the germline V gene are SGHTA and FQGNSA. The CDR3 spans 14 residues. Trimming pared 3 bases from V and 2 bases from J, leaving 8 bases between. MiXCR, run by TCRdb on the 5' RACE reads, gives a single entry per CDR3 protein. The sample has a few hundred thousand distinct CDR3 sequences, roughly 20% seen once. Points on this clonotype: Its antigen is currently unknown.

Material for sequencing was blood, either unsorted or a sorted T cell fraction (not recorded which). The TCR sequence derives from a female donor with ankylosing spondylitis or in good health (not recorded which). This chain connects TRBV7-2 to TRBJ2-1; D ambiguous. DNA of the CDR3: TGTGCCAGCAGCTTTTCTGCCCCCTACAATGAGCAGTTCTTC. This encodes CASSFSAPYNEQFF.